The next 19 T cell receptor beta chains were all read from a single sample in a study of blood T cell repertoires in COVID-19. Libraries were prepared by immunoSEQ multiplex PCR; TCRdb keeps only in-frame clonotypes and omits some of them. The sample lists 55,000 to 75,000 clones, around four fifths occurring once. Material: peripheral blood. Receptors were obtained from a human donor in a cohort sampled during active COVID-19.

This clone was detected only once. The chain couples TRBV19 to TRBJ1-2, with D possibly matching TRBD1 (6 bases). This CDR3 has 13 residues. Trimming stripped 5 bases from V and 5 bases from J, with 12 bases between. The germline V gene encodes CDR1 LNHDA and CDR2 SQIVND (reference sequence). This CDR3 reads CASSLSQGYGYTF. CDR3 bases: TGTGCCAGTAGTCTAAGCCAGGGGTATGGCTACACCTTC.

A single count supports this clone. This rearrangement joins TRBV7-2 to TRBJ1-1, with D hard to call. This CDR3 region has 13 residues. Germline-derived CDR1 and CDR2 are SGHTA and FQGNSA. Trimming stripped 6 bases from V and 4 bases from J, with 12 bases between. The CDR3 protein is CASRLGPATEAFF. The CDR3, as DNA: TGTGCCAGCAGACTAGGGCCCGCCACTGAAGCTTTCTTT.

V gene TRBV13 combines with J gene TRBJ1-3; D is uncertain. The CDR3 extends over 15 amino acids. V lost 2 bases and J 0 bases, leaving 8 bases between the germline ends. Germline V gives CDR1 PRHDT, CDR2 FYEKMQ (reference sequence). The chain's CDR3 is CASSLRRISGNTIYF. In DNA, the CDR3 is TGTGCCAGCAGCTTAAGGAGAATCTCTGGAAACACCATATATTTT.

The CDR3: CATSSIPGTSYGYTF. The CDR3 nucleotides read TGTGCCACCAGCAGTATCCCGGGGACAAGCTATGGCTACACCTTC. The rearrangement uses TRBV15 and TRBJ1-2; D is perhaps TRBD1 (6 bases). CDR3 length: 15 residues. From germline, CDR1 is LNHNV and CDR2 YYDKDF (reference sequence). The ends were cut back, 3 bases at V and 4 bases at J, with 15 bases in the middle.

The chain's CDR3 is CASSPSFVVEQYF. The CDR3 DNA follows: TGTGCCAGCAGTCCCAGTTTCGTGGTTGAGCAGTACTTC. The chain employs TRBV12-3 or TRBV12-4 and TRBJ2-7; D gene ambiguous. This CDR3 spans 13 amino acids. Between the trimmed V and J ends, which lost 5 bases and 7 bases, there was a span of 15 bases.

This clone was seen just once. The V call is TRBV19, the J call TRBJ1-1; the D gene is possibly TRBD1 (5 bases). Per germline, CDR1 LNHDA and CDR2 SQIVND (reference sequence). With 6 bases removed from V and 3 bases from J, the gap between germline ends came to 17 bases. There are 15 residues in the CDR3. The CDR3 protein is CASSTVFTGHTEAFF. CDR3 nucleotides: TGTGCCAGTAGCACAGTCTTCACAGGACACACTGAAGCTTTCTTT.

CDR3 region: CASNSRGHADNEQFF. CDR3 DNA sequence: TGCGCCAGCAACTCCAGGGGGCATGCCGACAATGAGCAGTTCTTC. The chain recombines TRBV4-1 with TRBJ2-1, with 8 bases fitting TRBD1. The CDR3 has 15 amino acids. V dropped 7 bases and J dropped 5; count of bases not matched to a gene: 10. CDR1 is MGHRA and CDR2 is YSYEKL in the germline V gene.

CDR3 sequence (DNA): TGTGCCAGCAGACTAGCGGGAGGGCCAGTCTACGAGCAGTACTTC. Protein: CASRLAGGPVYEQYF. The genes are TRBV6-5 and TRBJ2-7; 13 bases fit TRBD2. Germline V gene sequence: CDR1 MNHEY, CDR2 SVGAGI. This CDR3 spans 15 amino acids. V shed 6 bases and J 3 bases; nucleotides not matched to a gene: 5.

The J gene is TRBJ1-5, the V gene TRBV5-1; D is possibly TRBD1 (6 bases). V lost 0 bases to trimming and J lost 7 bases, with 11 bases between them. The germline V gene has CDR1 SGHRS and CDR2 YFSETQ. The CDR3 has 14 residues. CDR3 amino acids: CASSLGVRGQPQHF. CDR3 nucleotide sequence: TGCGCCAGCAGCTTGGGGGTCAGGGGACAGCCCCAGCATTTT.

This chain uses TRBV4-1 with TRBJ1-6; 8 positions match TRBD1. Trimming at V came to 1 base and at J to 10 bases, leaving 6 bases not matched to a gene. The CDR3 covers 15 residues. Germline CDR1 reads MGHRA; CDR2 reads YSYEKL. CDR3 sequence: CASSQGTGIKSPLHF. The DNA of the CDR3 is TGCGCCAGCAGCCAAGGGACAGGGATTAAGTCACCCCTCCACTTT.

The CDR3 DNA reads as TGTGCCAGCTCACTGGGACAGGAAGTCACAGATACGCAGTATTTT. Residues: CASSLGQEVTDTQYF. The chain uses TRBV18 and TRBJ2-3; 8 positions match TRBD1. CDR3 length: 15 amino acids. Germline CDR1 and CDR2: KGHSH and LQKENI. V gave up 4 bases and J gave up 2 bases; unmatched junction bases: 5.

Only a few counts were recorded for this clone. V and J are TRBV5-5 and TRBJ2-7; possible D gene TRBD2, 6 bases. Germline CDR1 SGHKS, CDR2 YYEKEE (reference sequence). The germline V and J ends were trimmed by 5 bases and 2 bases, with 17 bases remaining between them. The CDR3 is 15 residues long. In DNA, the CDR3 is TGTGCCAGCAGACCCGGGGGTGCCCAAACCTACGAGCAGTACTTC. This encodes CASRPGGAQTYEQYF.

V usage is TRBV4-1 and J usage is TRBJ2-1, with 8 bases aligning to TRBD1. In germline, CDR1 is MGHRA, CDR2 YSYEKL. This CDR3 spans 16 amino acids. After removal of 2 bases from V and 0 bases from J, the junction contained 3 bases not matched to a gene. The CDR3 sequence is CASSQSTGGSYNEQFF. CDR3 sequence (DNA): TGCGCCAGCAGCCAATCAACAGGGGGCTCCTACAATGAGCAGTTCTTC.

V and J are TRBV7-3 and TRBJ2-3, with 7 bases identical to TRBD1. Germline V gene lookup returns CDR1 SGHTA and CDR2 FQGTGA. V shed 5 bases, J shed 4 bases, and the junction held 3 bases outside the gene matches. This CDR3 contains 13 residues. The CDR3: CASSRQGSDTQYF. The CDR3 DNA reads as TGTGCCAGCAGCCGACAGGGCTCAGATACGCAGTATTTT.

The CDR3 is CASSRGGTFSYEQYF. The CDR3 region has the DNA TGTGCCAGCAGCCGGGGGGGGACTTTCTCCTACGAGCAGTACTTC. This sequence joins TRBV7-2 and TRBJ2-7; 8 nucleotides align to TRBD2. Germline CDR1 and CDR2: SGHTA and FQGNSA. CDR3 length: 15 amino acids. After removal of 5 bases from V and 0 bases from J, the junction contained 6 bases not matched to a gene.

The chain has TRBV5-1 and TRBJ2-5; 8 nucleotides agree with TRBD1. With V trimmed by 4 bases and J by 0 bases, 8 bases remained unmatched. The CDR3 covers 16 residues. Germline V CDR1 and CDR2: SGHRS, YFSETQ. The CDR3 reads CASSLRTGSNQETQYF. As DNA, the CDR3 is TGCGCCAGCAGCCTCCGGACAGGGTCTAACCAAGAGACCCAGTACTTC.

The CDR3 DNA is TGTGCCAGCAGCTCAGGGCCGGGACAGGGTTACACCTTC. Translated: CASSSGPGQGYTF. The chain is built from TRBV11-2 and TRBJ1-2; 9 bases fit TRBD1. Germline V gene data show CDR1 as SGHAT and CDR2 as FQNNGV. With V trimmed by 4 bases and J by 11 bases, 8 bases remained unmatched. The CDR3 sequence is 13 residues long.

The chain couples TRBV6-2 or TRBV6-3 to TRBJ2-3, with D uncertain. Between the trimmed V and J ends, which lost 0 bases and 2 bases, there was a span of 6 bases. The CDR3 runs 14 residues. Germline V CDR1 and CDR2: MNHEY, SVGEGT. The CDR3 region has the DNA TGTGCCAGCAGTTACTCCACTCTCACAGATACGCAGTATTTT. Protein: CASSYSTLTDTQYF.

The V call is TRBV5-6, the J call TRBJ2-5, with 8 bases identical to TRBD1. The CDR3 runs 15 residues. V lost 0 bases and J lost 5; bases outside the gene matches: 6. From germline, CDR1 is SGHDT and CDR2 YYEEEE. CDR3 protein: CASSLGTGFRETQYF. The CDR3 coding sequence is TGTGCCAGCAGCTTGGGGACAGGGTTTCGGGAGACCCAGTACTTC.